This TCR beta chain was recorded in a study of T cells in Graves' hyperthyroidism and ophthalmopathy (dated by TCRdb to the late 2010s). About the study as a whole: Peripheral blood was sampled at the time of initial diagnosis, prior to any treatment. In addition, the study compared T-cell repertoires in thyroid tissue and in blood from five to seven Graves' hyperthyroidism patients. Whether ophthalmopathy could be predicted prospectively was tested in an independent validation cohort made up of some 20 hyperthyroidism patients plus 17 patients who later progressed to ophthalmopathy. The paper reports TCR Vbeta CDR3 sequencing of some 140 peripheral blood samples: under 45 ophthalmopathy, roughly 80 hyperthyroidism and 17 progressor patients. Once sampling was done, hyperthyroidism patients were given methimazole at a starting dose of 30 mg daily, whereas ophthalmopathy patients were given high-dose intravenous methylprednisolone. The approximately 98 discovery patients were randomly divided into training and test sets at a 7:3 ratio. To identify distinguishing TCR V-J signatures, a discovery cohort of roughly 100 patients was used, comprising some 43 with Graves' ophthalmopathy and some 60 with stable Graves' hyperthyroidism.

What the research found in general, with its limitations: No statistical method was used to fix the sample size in advance, and group allocation was not hidden from the investigators. In validation, the model predicted progression to ophthalmopathy a median of around six months before onset, with around 70% sensitivity and roughly 77% specificity. Blood samples also contained most of the expanded thyroid clonotypes (frequency above 0.001), which suggests that blood repertoires may reflect thyroid immune responses. A model built on a 13 V-J signature distinguished ophthalmopathy from stable hyperthyroidism, reaching 87.88% sensitivity and 81% to 83% specificity in cross-validation and 80%/75% in testing.

The TCR beta CDR3 regions were amplified from RNA transcripts. A first-round RT-PCR of the TCR CDR3 used the HTBI primer set with the Qiagen OneStep RT-PCR kit. Libraries were constructed in a second round of multiplex PCR, after which size selection and purification were carried out. The libraries were sequenced on an Illumina HiSeq2000 using paired-end 100 bp reads. Per the source publication's procedure: SOAPnuke was used to process the raw data, removing reads that contained adapters or uncalled bases, had a mean Phred below 15, or lacked an exact match to the constant primer or identifier. High-quality paired reads were merged using COPE v1.2.5, and each unique nucleotide sequence was defined as a clonotype. MiTCR v1.1 was used to align clonotypes to the IMGT TRBV, TRBD and TRBJ reference segments. The analysis included only V-J combinations with a frequency above 0.0001, which together covered over 98% of the repertoires. A TCS score was defined as the ratio of F50 (clonal expansion) to E x V (chaos), with BLOSUM62-based TCRdist applied between CDR3 peptides within each V-J. Welch's t-statistics and random forest reduced around 510 V-J features to 10 to 15, which were used in a naive Bayes classifier (R e1071). The public reads were reanalyzed by TCRdb: fastp trimming at Q25, MiXCR alignment, in-frame beta chains only. Rows merge per CDR3 protein into single entries with the most common DNA and genes. These V and J calls originate from TCRdb's pipeline instead of the authors' own analysis. The sample table records 250,000 to 300,000 distinct CDR3 sequences; about an eighth of these occur just once. Of the sample, more than 7.5% is held by the ten largest clones.

The hyperthyroidism patients were between 18 and 65 years old and newly diagnosed, with a disease duration of less than 2 months. The study excluded patients with uncontrolled infections, other autoimmune diseases, pregnancy or lactation. Diagnoses relied on clinical symptoms, serum thyroxine and TRAb, thyroid ultrasound and orbital computed tomography. Blood from progressor patients was drawn when they were first diagnosed with hyperthyroidism, before any ophthalmopathy symptoms appeared. PBMCs were separated from roughly 9.3 ml of fresh peripheral blood using Ficoll-Paque density gradient centrifugation. Patients classed as progressors first received a Graves' hyperthyroidism diagnosis and then went on to develop ophthalmopathy during follow-up. Total RNA was extracted using Trizol reagent, and RNA quality was assessed on an Agilent 2100 Bioanalyzer. Looking up the germline V gene yields CDR1 MGHRA and CDR2 YSYEKL. The CDR3 covers 14 residues, taking in both the cysteine and the phenylalanine. CDR3 DNA is the only sequence kept; it has 42 bases, read in frame from the first base. V was cut back by 9 bases and J by 1 base, leaving a gap of 15 bases between them.

This clonotype was observed many times. Its antigen is currently not known. Per-base quality was not reported, and no clone a single base away is much larger than it. The clonotype comes from a woman aged 25 to 39 with Graves' hyperthyroidism that later progressed to Graves' ophthalmopathy. Recombination linked TRBV4-1 to TRBJ1-2, and perhaps TRBD1 as D gene, on 5 matching bases. The specimen sequenced was blood. The DNA reads as follows: TGCGCCAGTACCCCGACAGAAAATAACTATGGCTACACCTTC. This gives the protein CASTPTENNYGYTF.